A single T cell receptor (beta chain) is shown here with its context. What it binds is not known. A second roughly 6 to 12 cycle PCR used barcoded and J-beta primers. From each sample, at least 3 million paired-end reads containing CDR3 were obtained. Each CDR3 protein gets one entry after TCRdb re-called the 5' RACE reads with MiXCR. The sample holds about 1.6 million distinct CDR3 sequences, around 35% seen once. This sample is drawn from a study of blood T cells in healthy people across ages. Study findings and constraints: Older age coincided with a roughly linear decline in TCR beta diversity per million T cells.

V lost 0 bases, J lost 5 bases, and 13 bases lay in between. The germline gives CDR1 MGHRA, CDR2 YSYEKL. The CDR3 extends over 15 amino acids. The TCR sequence derives from a woman aged 25 to 39 in good health. What was sequenced was blood. This chain links TRBV4-1 with TRBJ1-1; D might be TRBD1 (6 bases). CDR3 DNA sequence: TGCGCCAGCAGCCAAGATCAGGGGAGTTGGACTGAAGCTTTCTTT. It translates to CASSQDQGSWTEAFF.